The 25 T cell receptor beta chains given below trace back to one sample, sequenced in a study of early T cells in non-severe SARS-CoV-2 infection. MiXCR, applied by TCRdb to the 5' RACE reads, yields one record per CDR3 protein. The data hold 40,000 to 45,000 distinct CDR3 sequences, with approximately 11% observed a single time. Sequencing was carried out using whole blood. The source is an adult who was a healthcare worker with PCR-confirmed SARS-CoV-2 infection or an uninfected control (not recorded which).

The table lists this clonotype with many counts. The chain uses TRBV20-1 and TRBJ1-2; a possible D gene is TRBD1 (5 bases). Germline CDR1 reads DFQATT; CDR2 reads SNEGSKA (reference sequence). The V end was cut by 3 bases, the J end by 1 base, with 9 bases between. The CDR3 sequence is 13 residues long. The CDR3 sequence is CSASTGGNYGYTF. CDR3 nucleotide sequence: TGCAGTGCTAGCACCGGGGGTAACTATGGCTACACCTTC.

This clonotype was seen repeatedly, ten times or more. The gene calls are TRBV20-1 and TRBJ1-3; D possibly corresponds to TRBD1 (6 bases). Germline loops: CDR1 DFQATT, CDR2 SNEGSKA (reference sequence). V gave up 5 bases and J gave up 2 bases, with 13 bases separating them. CDR3 length: 14 residues. For the CDR3, the DNA is TGCAGTGCTCCCGACAGGTCTACTGGAAACACCATATATTTT. Translating gives CSAPDRSTGNTIYF.

This sequence joins TRBV7-9 and TRBJ1-5, with D possibly matching TRBD1 (5 bases). Deletions cut 0 bases from V and 7 bases from J, with 7 bases between. This CDR3 has 13 residues. CDR1 and CDR2 (germline): SEHNR, FQNEAQ (reference sequence). The CDR3 DNA follows: TGTGCCAGCAGCTTAGCGCGACAGCAGCCCCAGCATTTT. Translated, it gives CASSLARQQPQHF.

The V call is TRBV20-1, the J call TRBJ1-5; unclear D gene. The CDR3 runs to 15 residues. CDR1 is DFQATT, CDR2 SNEGSKA, per germline (reference sequence). V lost 5 bases and J 0 bases, leaving 14 bases between the germline ends. The CDR3 DNA reads TGCAGTGCTCAGGACCCGATTAATAGCAATCAGCCCCAGCATTTT. As protein: CSAQDPINSNQPQHF.

This clonotype was detected only a few times. This sequence joins TRBV7-2 and TRBJ2-7; D not resolved. V was shortened by 5 bases and J by 2 bases, with 16 bases between the two germline ends. The CDR3 is made up of 15 amino acids. The germline CDR1 and CDR2 sequences are SGHTA and FQGNSA. The CDR3 bases are TGTGCCAGCAGCCCCGATGGGTCTCCCGCCTACGAGCAGTACTTC. Its protein is CASSPDGSPAYEQYF.

In its sample, this clonotype was seen a few times. J is TRBJ1-6 and V is TRBV7-9; no clear D. With 6 bases removed from V and 5 bases from J, the gap between germline ends came to 14 bases. Germline loops: CDR1 SEHNR, CDR2 FQNEAQ (reference sequence). This CDR3 spans 15 amino acids. This CDR3 is CASSERAPDNSPLHF. The CDR3 DNA sequence: TGTGCCAGCAGTGAAAGGGCACCCGATAATTCACCCCTCCACTTT.

This chain joins TRBV3-1 and TRBJ1-1; D is unresolved. Germline CDR1 and CDR2: LGHDT and YNNKEL (reference sequence). The V end was cut by 1 base, the J end by 6 bases, with 12 bases between. The CDR3 covers 14 residues. CDR3 amino acids: CASSQGGGRAEAFF. CDR3 bases: TGTGCCAGCAGCCAAGGGGGAGGGAGGGCTGAAGCTTTCTTT.

In its sample, this clonotype was seen a few times. This chain connects TRBV4-3 to TRBJ2-6; the D is unclear. This CDR3 spans 17 amino acids. V lost 4 bases and J 0 bases, leaving 13 bases between the germline ends. Germline V gene data show CDR1 as LGHNA and CDR2 as YSLEER. Here the CDR3 reads CASSRLHISSGANVLTF. The CDR3 nucleotides are TGCGCCAGCAGCCGCTTACATATTTCCTCTGGGGCCAACGTCCTGACTTTC.

This clonotype has a handful of counts. A much more abundant neighbour one base away suggests this may be a read error. This chain connects TRBV7-2 to TRBJ1-1; 7 nucleotides line up with TRBD1. Germline V gives CDR1 SGHTA, CDR2 FQGNSA. The CDR3 covers 15 residues. CDR3 in DNA: TGTGCCAGCAGCTTAGGTAGGGGGCTAGTCACTGAAGTTTTCTTT. This gives the protein CASSLGRGLVTEVFF. The variable domain in full, with the rest retrieved from reference TRBV7-2 and TRBJ1-1, is GAGVSQSPSNKVTEKGKDVELRCDPISGHTALYWYRQSLGQGLEFLIYFQGNSAPDKSGLPSDRFSAERTGGSVSTLTIQRTQQEDSAVYLCASSLGRGLVTEVFFGQGTRLTVV.

The table lists this clonotype with a few counts. The CDR3 loop reads CASSPLGAKNIQYF. The CDR3 bases are TGTGCCAGCAGCCCCCTGGGGGCCAAAAACATTCAGTACTTC. This chain joins TRBV6-6 and TRBJ2-4; D not resolved. The CDR3 loop spans 14 amino acids. V was shortened by 6 bases and J by 1 base, with 10 bases between the two germline ends. Germline CDR1 reads MNHNY; CDR2 reads SVGAGI (reference sequence).

Remarks on this clonotype: A much larger clonotype is one base distant, so this may be a read error. V and J are TRBV27 and TRBJ2-2; TRBD2 might be the D (5 bases). The CDR3 loop spans 15 amino acids. The germline V gene has CDR1 MNHEY and CDR2 SMNVEV (reference sequence). DNA of the CDR3: TGTGCCAGCAGTTTCCAGCAGTCAACGGCCGGGGAGCTGGTTTTT. It encodes CASSFQQSTAGELVF.

This clonotype occurred many times. V usage is TRBV5-4 and J usage is TRBJ2-5, with no clear D. Trimming removed 1 base from V and 2 bases from J, with 6 bases in between. There are 13 residues in the CDR3. CDR1 and CDR2 (germline): SGHNT, YYREEE (reference sequence). The CDR3 sequence: CASSLMGQETQYF. CDR3 coding DNA: TGTGCCAGCAGCTTGATGGGGCAAGAGACCCAGTACTTC.

This clonotype was observed at least ten times. The chain couples TRBV12-3 or TRBV12-4 to TRBJ2-1; a weak D match, TRBD2 (5 bases). This CDR3 spans 14 amino acids. Trimming stripped 7 bases from V and 5 bases from J, with 15 bases between. As DNA, the CDR3 is TGTGCCAGCAAGGACTCGGCTCAAAACAATGAGCAGTTCTTC. Its protein product is CASKDSAQNNEQFF.

This clonotype appeared many times. V gene TRBV6-4 combines with J gene TRBJ2-1; 8 bases are a match to TRBD1. V gave up 5 bases and J gave up 9 bases; unmatched junction bases: 3. This CDR3 has 12 amino acids. Per germline, CDR1 MRHNA and CDR2 SNTAGT. In nucleotides, the CDR3 is TGTGCCAGCAGTCGGACAGGGAGTGAGCAGTTCTTC. Translation: CASSRTGSEQFF.

This clonotype was observed a handful of times. The CDR3 nucleotides read TGTGCCATCAGTCCCGACAGTTACAATGAGCAGTTCTTC. Its translation: CAISPDSYNEQFF. The rearrangement links TRBV10-3 to TRBJ2-1; D may be TRBD1 (5 bases). From germline, CDR1 is ENHRY and CDR2 SYGVKD. V was pared by 5 bases and J by 4 bases, with 9 bases between. The CDR3 sequence is 13 residues long.

This clonotype was seen repeatedly, ten times or more. The chain joins TRBV29-1 to TRBJ2-2; D may be TRBD1 (5 bases). Between the trimmed V and J ends, which lost 6 bases and 6 bases, there was a span of 11 bases. The CDR3 sequence is 12 residues long. Germline lookup yields CDR1 SQVTM and CDR2 ANQGSEA. CDR3 in DNA: TGCAGCGTCCATCAGGGTCCCGGGGAGCTGTTTTTT. Protein product: CSVHQGPGELFF.

This clonotype was counted at least ten times. J is TRBJ1-4 and V is TRBV15; 7 bases map to TRBD1. This CDR3 has 14 amino acids. The V gene end was trimmed by 5 bases and the J gene end by 6 bases; junction bases not matched to a gene: 6. CDR1 LNHNV and CDR2 YYDKDF come from the germline V gene (reference sequence). CDR3 amino acids: CATSDGTEDEKLFF. In nucleotides, the CDR3 is TGTGCCACCAGCGACGGGACAGAGGATGAAAAACTGTTTTTT.

V is TRBV6-6 and J is TRBJ1-2, with D hard to call. Trimming removed 0 bases at V and 5 bases at J, with 13 bases between. This CDR3 is built from 15 residues. Germline-derived CDR1 and CDR2 are MNHNY and SVGAGI (reference sequence). The CDR3 loop reads CASSYSSQQSYGYTF. The CDR3 nucleotides are TGTGCCAGCAGTTACTCTTCCCAGCAGTCTTATGGCTACACCTTC.

The V gene is TRBV20-1, the J gene TRBJ1-5, with 8 bases identical to TRBD1. The CDR3 totals 13 residues. Unmatched junction bases numbered 7, after V lost 5 bases and J lost 7 bases. Germline V lookup: CDR1 DFQATT, CDR2 SNEGSKA (reference sequence). The CDR3 sequence is CSAPTGGKQPQHF. CDR3 nucleotides: TGCAGTGCTCCTACAGGGGGTAAGCAGCCCCAGCATTTT.

Only a few counts were recorded for this clonotype. The genes are TRBV7-6 and TRBJ2-3; 9 bases line up with TRBD2. CDR3 length equals 14 residues. Germline V CDR1 and CDR2: SGHVS, FNYEAQ. J lost 3 bases, V lost 5 bases, and 3 bases had no gene match. CDR3 amino acids: CASSHTSGTDTQYF. The CDR3 DNA sequence: TGTGCCAGCAGCCATACTAGCGGGACAGATACGCAGTATTTT.

This clonotype was seen repeatedly, ten times or more. This chain's CDR3 is CASRTTGTATKQYF. The CDR3 nucleotides are TGTGCCAGCAGGACGACAGGGACTGCTACGAAGCAGTACTTC. This sequence joins TRBV12-3 or TRBV12-4 and TRBJ2-7, with a tentative D call TRBD1 (7 bases). Trimming took 6 bases from V and 8 from J, leaving 20 bases between them. The CDR3 extends over 14 amino acids.

The chain employs TRBV10-3 and TRBJ2-3; TRBD2 is a possible D gene (6 bases). Trimming cost V 8 bases and J 0 bases, with 18 bases left between them. Per germline, CDR1 ENHRY and CDR2 SYGVKD. The CDR3 spans 16 residues. The CDR3 is CAIDRDGGTSTDTQYF. CDR3 coding DNA: TGTGCCATCGACCGGGACGGTGGGACTAGCACAGATACGCAGTATTTT.

The chain carries TRBV5-1 and TRBJ1-2, with 11 bases lining up with TRBD1. Looked up from germline, CDR1 is SGHRS and CDR2 is YFSETQ. The V and J ends lost 4 bases and 5 bases, in that order; junction bases with no gene match: 10. The CDR3 loop spans 16 amino acids. Here the CDR3 DNA reads TGCGCCAGCAGCAAGGACAGGGGGCAAAGCCATTATGGCTACACCTTC. Translated: CASSKDRGQSHYGYTF. Using reference TRBV5-1 and TRBJ1-2 for the parts outside the CDR3, the full variable domain is KAGVTQTPRYLIKTRGQQVTLSCSPISGHRSVSWYQQTPGQGLQFLFEYFSETQRNKGNFPGRFSGRQFSNSRSEMNVSTLELGDSALYLCASSKDRGQSHYGYTFGSGTRLTVV.

This clonotype turned up a few times. The chain uses TRBV4-2 and TRBJ1-1; 7 bases align to TRBD1. Germline V gives CDR1 LGHNA, CDR2 YNFKEQ. After removal of 4 bases from V and 5 bases from J, the junction contained 4 bases not matched to a gene. The CDR3 spans 13 residues. CDR3 DNA sequence: TGTGCCAGCAGCCCACAGGGGTCAACTGAAGCTTTCTTT. Its translation is CASSPQGSTEAFF.

The V call is TRBV7-2, the J call TRBJ2-5; D gene unclear. Germline V gene sequence: CDR1 SGHTA, CDR2 FQGNSA. V was trimmed by 1 base and J by 0 bases, leaving 3 bases between them. The CDR3 runs to 13 residues. The DNA of the CDR3 is TGTGCCAGCAGCTTAGAGTACCAAGAGACCCAGTACTTC. Residues: CASSLEYQETQYF. Looking up the rest from reference TRBV7-2 and TRBJ2-5 gives the full variable domain: GAGVSQSPSNKVTEKGKDVELRCDPISGHTALYWYRQSLGQGLEFLIYFQGNSAPDKSGLPSDRFSAERTGGSVSTLTIQRTQQEDSAVYLCASSLEYQETQYFGPGTRLLVL.